A selection of T cell receptor beta chains follows, all from one sample in a study of T cell changes during pregnancy in multiple sclerosis. Libraries were prepared by immunoSEQ multiplex PCR; TCRdb keeps only in-frame clonotypes and omits some of them. The sample has around 30,000 clones, roughly 90% seen once; the top ten hold around 3.3%. The sequencing here drew on CD8+ T cells from peripheral blood mononuclear cells, taken in the third trimester of pregnancy. These receptors were taken from a female donor with multiple sclerosis, enrolled in a pregnancy study. The CDR3 runs from the conserved cysteine through the conserved F or W. A D gene is named only where the DNA matches it firmly. Some rows have no size entry. The others give once, few or many, or a class for an expanded clone.

abundance	v_gene	j_gene	d_gene	CDR3aa	CDR3nt
once	TRBV7-2	TRBJ2-7	TRBD2	CASSVAGSGAYEQYF	TGTGCCAGCAGCGTAGCGGGGTCGGGAGCCTACGAGCAGTACTTC
.	TRBV27	TRBJ1-5	TRBD1	CASSSTGTGFQPQHF	TGTGCCAGCAGTTCCACCGGGACAGGGTTTCAGCCCCAGCATTTT
.	TRBV29-1	TRBJ1-2	TRBD1	CSAGGTGGAGYTF	TGCAGCGCCGGGGGGACAGGGGGGGCTGGCTACACCTTC
.	TRBV11-3	TRBJ2-5	.	CASSPRRAPETQYF	TGTGCCAGCAGCCCCCGGAGGGCCCCAGAGACCCAGTACTTC
.	TRBV18	TRBJ2-5	.	CASSPPTGKETQYF	TGTGCCAGCTCACCGCCAACAGGGAAAGAGACCCAGTACTTC
.	TRBV29-1	TRBJ2-7	TRBD2	CSGGGVYEQYF	TGCAGCGGGGGGGGTGTATACGAGCAGTACTTC
once	TRBV15	TRBJ1-4	.	CATSRGTGTNEKLFF	TGTGCCACCAGCAGAGGAACAGGAACTAATGAAAAACTGTTTTTT
.	TRBV4-1	TRBJ1-1	.	CASSPARGTEAFF	TGCGCCAGCAGCCCAGCAAGGGGGACTGAAGCTTTCTTT
.	TRBV19	TRBJ1-1	.	CASSIGQFEAFF	TGTGCCAGTAGTATAGGACAATTCGAAGCTTTCTTT
.	TRBV13	TRBJ1-2	TRBD1	CASSSGQGIFGYGYTF	TGTGCCAGCAGCTCGGGACAGGGGATCTTCGGCTATGGCTACACCTTC
.	TRBV5-1	TRBJ2-7	TRBD2	CASSITGGEQYF	TGCGCCAGCAGCATAACGGGGGGCGAGCAGTACTTC
few	TRBV27	TRBJ2-7	TRBD1	CAISTGSGEQYF	TGTGCCATCTCGACAGGGTCCGGCGAGCAGTACTTC
.	TRBV9	TRBJ1-2	.	CASSADRSGYTF	TGTGCCAGCAGCGCCGACAGGTCTGGCTACACCTTC
.	TRBV7-2	TRBJ2-7	TRBD1	CASSPTGGSYEQYF	TGTGCCAGCAGCCCGACAGGGGGCTCCTACGAGCAGTACTTC
.	TRBV2	TRBJ1-2	.	CASWGRGSYGYTF	TGTGCCAGCTGGGGTAGGGGGTCTTATGGCTACACCTTC
.	TRBV7-7	TRBJ2-2	.	CASSRASAGATGELFF	TGTGCCAGCAGCCGGGCGTCGGCGGGGGCGACCGGGGAGCTGTTTTTT
.	TRBV5-6	TRBJ2-7	TRBD1	CASSADRTGVEQYF	TGTGCCAGCAGCGCTGATAGGACAGGGGTCGAGCAGTACTTC
.	TRBV4-2	TRBJ2-2	TRBD2	CASSQLGLAGADGELFF	TGTGCCAGCAGCCAGTTGGGACTAGCGGGGGCGGACGGGGAGCTGTTTTTT
.	TRBV4-3	TRBJ1-4	TRBD1	CASSQDDRANEKLFF	TGCGCCAGCAGCCAAGATGACAGGGCCAATGAAAAACTGTTTTTT
few	TRBV15	TRBJ2-7	TRBD1	CATSREQGVDEQYF	TGTGCCACCAGCAGAGAACAGGGGGTGGACGAGCAGTACTTC
.	TRBV27	TRBJ2-7	.	CASSNLAPSYEQYF	TGTGCCAGCAGTAACCTAGCTCCCTCCTACGAGCAGTACTTC